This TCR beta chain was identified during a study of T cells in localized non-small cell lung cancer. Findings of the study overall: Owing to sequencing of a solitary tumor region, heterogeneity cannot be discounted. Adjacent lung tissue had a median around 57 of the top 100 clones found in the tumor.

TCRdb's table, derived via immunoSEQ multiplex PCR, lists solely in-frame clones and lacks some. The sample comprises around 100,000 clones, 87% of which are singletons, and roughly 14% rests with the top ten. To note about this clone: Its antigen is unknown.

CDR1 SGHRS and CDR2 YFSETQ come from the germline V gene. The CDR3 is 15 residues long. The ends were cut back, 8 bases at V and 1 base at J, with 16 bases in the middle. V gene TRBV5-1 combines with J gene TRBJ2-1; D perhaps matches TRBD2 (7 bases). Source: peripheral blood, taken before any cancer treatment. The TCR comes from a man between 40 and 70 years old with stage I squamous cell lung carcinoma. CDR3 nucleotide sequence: TGCGCCAGTCGGTATGGGGGGGCGTCCTACAATGAGCAGTTCTTC. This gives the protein CASRYGGASYNEQFF.